A single sample gave rise to the 29 T cell receptor beta chains below, sequenced in a study of T cell repertoires in cytomegalovirus infection (dated by TCRdb to about 2019). No antigen has been identified for these receptors. Sequencer: Illumina HiSeq 1500. TCRdb applied fastp at Q25 and MiXCR to the public reads, then kept only in-frame beta chains. Each CDR3 protein gets just one entry, which takes the most common genes and DNA from the rows behind it. Present in this sample are 60,000 to 85,000 distinct CDR3 sequences, approximately 22% of which were seen just once. The ten top clones hold 60% to 85% of the sample. Sequencing was done on a sample of PBMCs, sequenced either directly or after in vitro stimulation (not recorded which). The receptors come from a human donor in good health (CMV status not recorded). Some clones in this sample may be carry-over from other donors' samples.

The CDR3 bases are TGCAGTGCTCACACACTTCCGGCAGATACGCAGTATTTT. This gives the protein CSAHTLPADTQYF. This chain joins TRBV20-1 and TRBJ2-3, with D uncertain. This CDR3 is built from 13 residues. V was shortened by 5 bases and J by 4 bases, with 13 bases between the two germline ends. Germline V CDR1 and CDR2: DFQATT, SNEGSKA (reference sequence).

The chain is built from TRBV9 and TRBJ2-1; D possibly corresponds to TRBD2 (7 bases). Trimming removed 4 bases from V and 0 bases from J, with 20 bases in between. The CDR3 has 18 amino acids. Germline-derived CDR1 and CDR2 are SGDLS and YYNGEE. Here the CDR3 reads CASSPGGGTSDSYNEQFF. The CDR3 DNA is TGTGCCAGCAGCCCGGGGGGCGGAACTAGCGACTCCTACAATGAGCAGTTCTTC.

The chain has TRBV19 and TRBJ1-1, with D perhaps TRBD1 (5 bases). The V end was cut by 6 bases, the J end by 2 bases, with 10 bases between. CDR3 length: 13 residues. The germline gives CDR1 LNHDA, CDR2 SQIVND (reference sequence). This chain's CDR3 is CASRETVNTEAFF. The CDR3 region has the DNA TGTGCCAGTAGAGAGACAGTTAACACTGAAGCTTTCTTT.

The genes are TRBV24-1 and TRBJ2-5, with D possibly TRBD2 on 5 matching bases. V gave up 3 bases and J gave up 1 base, with 11 bases separating them. The CDR3 spans 15 residues. In germline, CDR1 is KGHDR, CDR2 SFDVKD. The CDR3, as DNA: TGTGCCACCAGTGATGCGAGGGCGGTCCAAGAGACCCAGTACTTC. This translates into CATSDARAVQETQYF.

This clonotype was observed at least ten times. The chain combines TRBV12-3 or TRBV12-4 with TRBJ2-7, with D perhaps TRBD2 (5 bases). With 2 bases removed from V and 2 bases from J, the gap between germline ends came to 10 bases. CDR3 length: 14 amino acids. The DNA for the CDR3 is TGTGCCAGCAGTTTATGGACTTATACCTACGAGCAGTACTTC. Translating it yields CASSLWTYTYEQYF.

V is TRBV9 and J is TRBJ2-1, with D perhaps being TRBD1 or TRBD2 (5 bases each). CDR3 size: 13 residues. CDR1 is SGDLS and CDR2 is YYNGEE in the germline V gene. The V gene lost 4 bases and the J gene lost 6 bases, with 11 bases spanning the gap. The CDR3 reads CASSTGPFNEQFF. CDR3 DNA: TGTGCCAGCAGCACGGGACCTTTCAATGAGCAGTTCTTC.

V and J are TRBV5-4 and TRBJ2-6, with D tentatively TRBD1 (5 bases). This CDR3 has 15 amino acids. V lost 3 bases, J lost 1 base, and 8 bases lay in between. CDR1 and CDR2 (germline): SGHNT, YYREEE (reference sequence). CDR3 coding DNA: TGTGCCAGCAGCTCTCGACAGTCTGGGGCCAACGTCCTGACTTTC. It specifies CASSSRQSGANVLTF.

This sequence joins TRBV30 and TRBJ2-3; 9 nucleotides agree with TRBD2. Trimming at V came to 2 bases and at J to 6 bases, leaving 18 bases not matched to a gene. CDR1 GTSNPN and CDR2 SVGIG come from the germline V gene (reference sequence). The CDR3 length is 18 residues. CDR3: CAWSFIRASGALMDTQYF. CDR3 DNA sequence: TGTGCCTGGAGTTTCATTCGGGCTAGCGGGGCCTTAATGGATACGCAGTATTTT.

This clonotype was counted only a few times. The chain recombines TRBV5-1 with TRBJ2-3; D perhaps matches TRBD2 (5 bases). Trimming took off 4 bases at V and 1 base at J, with 13 bases between the two ends. CDR1 and CDR2 (germline): SGHRS, YFSETQ. There are 15 residues in the CDR3. The CDR3 DNA reads as TGCGCCAGCAGCGGGAGAGCTCTCCGCACAGATACGCAGTATTTT. Its translation: CASSGRALRTDTQYF.

The chain combines TRBV28 with TRBJ1-1; the D is unclear. CDR1 is MDHEN, CDR2 SYDVKM, per germline. V lost 5 bases, J lost 3 bases, and 13 bases lay in between. This CDR3 comprises 14 residues. The CDR3 sequence: CASSPLLEYTEAFF. The DNA of the CDR3 is TGTGCCAGCAGTCCCCTGTTGGAGTACACTGAAGCTTTCTTT.

There are a few counts of this clonotype. The chain recombines TRBV7-9 with TRBJ1-1; D is unclear. CDR3 length: 14 residues. The germline V and J ends were trimmed by 5 bases and 6 bases, with 16 bases remaining between them. Germline V CDR1 and CDR2: SEHNR, FQNEAQ (reference sequence). The CDR3 DNA sequence: TGTGCCAGCAGCCGCACAGATGCTCTGCCTGAAGCTTTCTTT. Its translation is CASSRTDALPEAFF. Using reference TRBV7-9 and TRBJ1-1 for the parts outside the CDR3, the full variable domain is DTGVSQNPRHKITKRGQNVTFRCDPISEHNRLYWYRQTLGQGPEFLTYFQNEAQLEKSRLLSDRFSAERPKGSFSTLEIQRTEQGDSAMYLCASSRTDALPEAFFGQGTRLTVV.

The V and J genes are TRBV13 and TRBJ1-2; no clear D gene. V lost 3 bases to trimming and J lost 6 bases, with 14 bases between them. CDR1 is PRHDT and CDR2 is FYEKMQ in the germline V gene (reference sequence). This CDR3 region has 14 residues. CDR3: CASSFIGRRDGYTF. The DNA for the CDR3 is TGTGCCAGCAGCTTTATTGGGAGGAGGGATGGCTACACCTTC.

The sample holds many counts of this clonotype. J is TRBJ2-5 and V is TRBV7-2; D gene ambiguous. V was trimmed by 5 bases and J by 5 bases, leaving 12 bases between them. Germline V lookup: CDR1 SGHTA, CDR2 FQGNSA. The CDR3 spans 13 residues. DNA of the CDR3: TGTGCCAGCAGCCACCAGTCCCGGGAGACCCAGTACTTC. As protein: CASSHQSRETQYF.

The chain employs TRBV28 and TRBJ2-6; unclear D gene. Trimming removed 6 bases at V and 5 bases at J, with 8 bases between. The CDR3 length is 13 residues. Germline-derived CDR1 and CDR2 are MDHEN and SYDVKM. This chain's CDR3 is CASSRHRANVLTF. The DNA of the CDR3 is TGTGCCAGCAGCCGCCACCGGGCCAACGTCCTGACTTTC.

CDR3 bases: TGTGCCAGCAGTTTCGGAGGGGGCACAGATACGCAGTATTTT. Amino acid sequence: CASSFGGGTDTQYF. This chain uses TRBV12-3 or TRBV12-4 with TRBJ2-3; D might be TRBD2 (6 bases). This CDR3 contains 14 residues. V was pared by 3 bases and J by 1 base, with 8 bases between.

The chain combines TRBV7-9 with TRBJ2-3; the match to TRBD2 covers 9 bases. V lost 8 bases to trimming and J lost 4 bases; unmatched junction nucleotides: 7. The CDR3 consists of 14 residues. Germline values: CDR1 SEHNR, CDR2 FQNEAQ (reference sequence). The CDR3 DNA reads TGTGCCAGCGATTTCGCGGGAGGGTCAGATACGCAGTATTTT. Translation gives CASDFAGGSDTQYF.

The gene calls are TRBV7-2 and TRBJ2-7, with a tentative D call TRBD2 (6 bases). The CDR3 contains 15 residues. Germline V gene lookup returns CDR1 SGHTA and CDR2 FQGNSA. With 5 bases removed from V and 7 bases from J, the gap between germline ends came to 21 bases. CDR3 sequence: CASSPLGTGVWEQYF. CDR3 bases: TGTGCCAGCAGCCCCCTGGGAACGGGAGTATGGGAGCAGTACTTC.

V and J are TRBV6-2 or TRBV6-3 and TRBJ2-1; 10 bases map to TRBD2. The CDR3 is made up of 15 amino acids. Germline values: CDR1 MNHEY, CDR2 SVGEGT. The V gene end was trimmed by 4 bases and the J gene end by 8 bases; junction bases not matched to a gene: 8. DNA for the CDR3: TGTGCCAGCAGTTCAGTCAGCGGGAGGGTGGATGAGCAGTTCTTC. Encoded protein: CASSSVSGRVDEQFF.

This clonotype was seen more than once but under ten times. The chain combines TRBV10-3 with TRBJ2-7, with D possibly being TRBD2 (5 bases). CDR1 is ENHRY and CDR2 is SYGVKD in the germline V gene. The V end lost 4 bases, the J end lost 5 bases, and 9 bases lay between the germline ends. The CDR3 runs to 12 residues. This CDR3 is CAISGGFHEQYV. The CDR3 DNA follows: TGTGCCATCAGTGGAGGGTTCCACGAGCAGTACGTC.

The sample holds a few counts of this clonotype. This sequence joins TRBV15 and TRBJ2-1; 8 bases map to TRBD2. Losses at the gene ends were 0 bases for V and 6 bases for J; bases not matched to a gene: 10. The length of the CDR3 is 17 residues. Germline V gene data show CDR1 as LNHNV and CDR2 as YYDKDF (reference sequence). CDR3 loop: CATSRDIRGLVGNEQFF. In nucleotides, the CDR3 is TGTGCCACCAGCAGAGATATTAGGGGACTAGTCGGCAATGAGCAGTTCTTC.

This rearrangement joins TRBV7-6 to TRBJ1-1; D is unresolved. V lost 1 base to trimming and J lost 4 bases, with 16 bases between them. The CDR3 covers 16 residues. CDR1 and CDR2 (germline): SGHVS, FNYEAQ. The CDR3 sequence: CASSLERWTGGTEAFF. For the CDR3, the DNA is TGTGCCAGCAGCTTAGAACGGTGGACCGGCGGCACTGAAGCTTTCTTT.

The chain carries TRBV19 and TRBJ2-5; D remains unclear. V was shortened by 0 bases and J by 5 bases, with 10 bases between the two germline ends. The germline gives CDR1 LNHDA, CDR2 SQIVND (reference sequence). The CDR3 runs 14 residues. The CDR3 here is CASSIEGWGETQYF. The CDR3 nucleotides are TGTGCCAGTAGTATAGAAGGGTGGGGTGAGACCCAGTACTTC.

This clonotype occurred a few times. The chain recombines TRBV20-1 with TRBJ2-5; 7 positions match TRBD2. J lost 1 base, V lost 5 bases, and 4 bases had no gene match. Per the germline V gene, CDR1 is DFQATT and CDR2 is SNEGSKA (reference sequence). The length of the CDR3 is 13 residues. CDR3 in amino acids: CSASGGGQETQYF. CDR3 coding DNA: TGCAGTGCTTCTGGGGGGGGCCAAGAGACCCAGTACTTC.

The rearrangement joins TRBV6-6 to TRBJ1-1; TRBD1 aligns across 7 bases. V was pared by 6 bases and J by 3 bases, with 13 bases of the junction left unmatched. In germline, CDR1 is MNHNY, CDR2 SVGAGI (reference sequence). The length of the CDR3 is 16 residues. The CDR3 DNA sequence: TGTGCCAGCAGCCCGGGGACAGCCACCCGAGACACTGAAGCTTTCTTT. Protein sequence: CASSPGTATRDTEAFF.

This clonotype was recorded a few times. The chain combines TRBV7-9 with TRBJ1-4; TRBD1 is a possible D gene (6 bases). Germline CDR1 and CDR2: SEHNR and FQNEAQ (reference sequence). Between the trimmed V and J ends, which lost 0 bases and 6 bases, there was a span of 11 bases. The CDR3 runs 15 residues. This CDR3 is CASSLAWGRDEKLFF. The CDR3 coding sequence is TGTGCCAGCAGCTTAGCTTGGGGGCGTGATGAAAAACTGTTTTTT.

The chain carries TRBV19 and TRBJ1-3, with D perhaps matching TRBD1 (5 bases). The CDR3 sequence is 15 residues long. The V gene's germline CDR1 is LNHDA and CDR2 SQIVND (reference sequence). V lost 5 bases to trimming and J lost 0 bases, with 11 bases between them. The CDR3 DNA reads as TGTGCCAGTAGTGGGACGTTCGACTCTGGAAACACCATATATTTT. This codes for CASSGTFDSGNTIYF.

The chain combines TRBV11-3 with TRBJ2-5; 10 nucleotides line up with TRBD1. Germline CDR1 is SGHNT and CDR2 is YENEEA. This CDR3 contains 16 residues. Trimming at V came to 0 bases and at J to 1 base, leaving 2 bases not matched to a gene. This CDR3 is CASSLDGTGVQETQYF. The CDR3 region has the DNA TGTGCCAGCAGCTTAGACGGGACAGGGGTCCAAGAGACCCAGTACTTC.

Ten or more counts support this clonotype. Here the CDR3 reads CASSYRRNLYEQYV. CDR3 DNA: TGTGCCAGCAGTTATAGACGAAACCTCTACGAGCAGTACGTC. V usage is TRBV6-2 or TRBV6-3 and J usage is TRBJ2-7; D call uncertain. The length of the CDR3 is 14 residues. Germline loops: CDR1 MNHEY, CDR2 SVGEGT. The V and J ends lost 3 bases and 3 bases respectively, with 12 bases between them.

This chain connects TRBV18 to TRBJ2-1; D possibly corresponds to TRBD2 (6 bases). CDR1 KGHSH and CDR2 LQKENI come from the germline V gene. Deletions cut 4 bases from V and 2 bases from J, with 12 bases between. The CDR3 spans 15 residues. CDR3 amino acids: CASSLRDSTYNEQFF. CDR3 DNA: TGTGCCAGCTCACTCCGGGACTCGACCTACAATGAGCAGTTCTTC.